This is a list of T cell receptor beta chains from one sample in a study of blood T cell repertoires in COVID-19. The table came from immunoSEQ multiplex PCR; TCRdb's copy has only in-frame clones and leaves some out. The sample carries about 370,000 clones, approximately 90% recorded once. Sequences were obtained from PBMCs or T cells enriched from blood (not recorded which). These TCRs come from a young man who had recovered from COVID-19. CDR3s include the opening cysteine and the closing phenylalanine or tryptophan. D genes are given only for firm matches. Size is omitted from some rows. Given values are once, few, many or a class for expanded clones.

j_call v_call d_call clone_size cdr3_nt cdr3_aa
TRBJ1-2 TRBV4-1 TRBD1 NA TGCGCCAGCAGCCCGAGCCGGGACAGAGAAAGCTATGGCTACACCTTC CASSPSRDRESYGYTF
TRBJ2-1 TRBV18 TRBD2 NA TGTGCCAGCTCACCACGCGGGGGGGCAAACAATGAGCAGTTCTTC CASSPRGGANNEQFF
TRBJ1-1 TRBV7-8 NA NA TGTGCCAGCAGCTCAGGTGGCAGTATAACTGAAGCTTTCTTT CASSSGGSITEAFF
TRBJ2-1 TRBV27 TRBD2 once TGTGCCAGCAGTTTATCAGGGGAGGGTGAGCAGTTCTTC CASSLSGEGEQFF
TRBJ2-3 TRBV24-1 TRBD2 NA TGTGCCACCAGTGGCCAGGTAGCGGGGGACACAGATACGCAGTATTTT CATSGQVAGDTDTQYF
TRBJ1-4 TRBV9 NA NA TGTGCCAGCAGCAAATCCGGGACACTTAATGAAAAACTGTTTTTT CASSKSGTLNEKLFF
TRBJ2-7 TRBV7-9 NA NA TGTGCCAGCAGCCACGCGGAGGGGGCCTTCTCCTACGAGCAGTACTTC CASSHAEGAFSYEQYF
TRBJ1-2 TRBV6-1 NA NA TGTGCCAGCAGTGAATACACTAACTATGGCTACACCTTC CASSEYTNYGYTF
TRBJ1-1 TRBV11-2 NA NA TGTGCCAGCAGCTTAGACCGACAACTTGAAGCTTTCTTT CASSLDRQLEAFF
TRBJ2-3 TRBV12-3/TRBV12-4 NA NA TGTGCCAGCAGCCCCACATCAACAGATACGCAGTATTTT CASSPTSTDTQYF
TRBJ2-1 TRBV19 TRBD1 few TGTGCCAGTAGCCTCGAGGTGGGGGGGACAGGGAACAATGAGCAGTTCTTC CASSLEVGGTGNNEQFF
TRBJ1-1 TRBV12-3/TRBV12-4 NA NA TGTGCCAGCAGTGTGGGACATCCGGCGGGCGCTTTCTTT CASSVGHPAGAFF
TRBJ1-1 TRBV29-1 TRBD1 NA TGCAGCGTTGGCGGACAGGGGGCTATGAACACTGAAGCTTTCTTT CSVGGQGAMNTEAFF
TRBJ2-2 TRBV19 NA NA TGTGCCAGTGCGTCGACAGCCGGGGAGCTGTTTTTT CASASTAGELFF
TRBJ1-1 TRBV27 NA NA TGTGCCAGCAGTTTTCCCCTTTCGAGCCCCGCCGAAGCTTTCTTT CASSFPLSSPAEAFF
TRBJ2-6 TRBV9 NA few TGTGCCAGCAGCGTAGACAGCTCTGGGGCCAACGTCCTGACTTTC CASSVDSSGANVLTF
TRBJ2-7 TRBV6-5 NA few TGTGCCAGCAGTATACAGGGCTACGAGCAGTACTTC CASSIQGYEQYF
TRBJ2-7 TRBV6-2/TRBV6-3 NA NA TGTGCCAGCAGCTTGACCGGGACCGGGGGCTACGAGCAGTACTTC CASSLTGTGGYEQYF
TRBJ2-2 TRBV28 NA few TGTGCCAGCAGTTCCTGGGCCTCCTGGGACACCGGGGAGCTGTTTTTT CASSSWASWDTGELFF
TRBJ2-3 TRBV7-8 TRBD1 once TGTGCCAGCAGCCGGGACAGGGGGGATACGCAGTATTTT CASSRDRGDTQYF
TRBJ2-7 TRBV6-2/TRBV6-3 NA NA TGTGCCAGCAGTCGACTCCGTGGCTCCTACGAGCAGTACTTC CASSRLRGSYEQYF
TRBJ1-1 TRBV9 NA NA TGTGCCAGCAGCGTAGAAGTAGGAGGGCCTGGCACTGAAGCTTTCTTT CASSVEVGGPGTEAFF
TRBJ1-4 TRBV29-1 NA NA TGCAGCGTTGGGCGGACAACTAATGAAAAACTGTTTTTT CSVGRTTNEKLFF
TRBJ2-1 TRBV19 NA NA TGTGCCAGTAGACTAACAGGCTATGAGCAGTTCTTC CASRLTGYEQFF
TRBJ2-3 TRBV5-1 NA NA TGCGCCACCGCAGGAGGGGTGGCTAGCGCAGATACGCAGTATTTT CATAGGVASADTQYF
TRBJ2-2 TRBV2 TRBD1 NA TGTGCCAGCCATTTACAGGGGGCACCCGGGGAGCTGTTTTTT CASHLQGAPGELFF
TRBJ1-1 TRBV11-3 TRBD1 NA TGTGCCAGACGACAGGGGGACGCTGAAGCTTTCTTT CARRQGDAEAFF
TRBJ1-2 TRBV2 NA NA TGTGCCAGCAGTGAACAGGCCAACTATGGCTACACCTTC CASSEQANYGYTF
TRBJ1-1 TRBV3-1/TRBV3-2 NA NA TGTGCCAGCAGCCCCCCACAGCCCAACACTGAAGCTTTCTTT CASSPPQPNTEAFF
TRBJ2-1 TRBV7-3 TRBD2 once TGTGCCAGCAGCTTATCCGGGACTAGCAGCTACAATGAGCAGTTCTTC CASSLSGTSSYNEQFF
TRBJ1-2 TRBV28 TRBD1 NA TGTGCCACCGGACAGGGGAATGGCTACACCTTC CATGQGNGYTF
TRBJ1-3 TRBV5-4 NA NA TGTGCCAGCAGCCCCCAGGGGAATGGAAACACCATATATTTT CASSPQGNGNTIYF
TRBJ2-3 TRBV5-5 NA NA TGTGCCAGCAGCTCCCGACTTACGGGGGCAGATACGCAGTATTTT CASSSRLTGADTQYF
TRBJ2-1 TRBV7-3 NA NA TGTGCCAGCAGCCCGTCCTCTTTGAATGAGCAGTTCTTC CASSPSSLNEQFF
TRBJ1-2 TRBV19 NA once TGTGCCAGTAGTATGGGATCGTATCGTAGACAGCAGAACTATGGCTACACCTTC CASSMGSYRRQQNYGYTF
TRBJ2-7 TRBV28 NA once TGTGCCAGCACCATAGGGGTGATCGCCTACGAGCAGTACTTC CASTIGVIAYEQYF
TRBJ2-1 TRBV4-3 NA NA TGCGCCAGCAGCCAAGGGGCCCTAGCCAATGAGCAGTTCTTC CASSQGALANEQFF
TRBJ2-1 TRBV24-1 TRBD2 NA TGTGCCACCAGTGACCCGGGGGGGGGAAAGCAGTTCTTC CATSDPGGGKQFF
TRBJ2-1 TRBV10-3 TRBD2 NA TGTGCCATCAACCGACTAGCGGGAGAGGGTGAGCAGTTCTTC CAINRLAGEGEQFF
TRBJ1-2 TRBV6-4 TRBD1 NA TGTGCCAGCAAAGGAACAGGGGCAAGCTACACCTTC CASKGTGASYTF
TRBJ1-1 TRBV25-1 NA NA TGTGCCAGCAGTTCGCCAGGGAGGCAGTCAGGAACTGAAGCTTTCTTT CASSSPGRQSGTEAFF